Included here is one T cell receptor (beta chain) sequence, with context. No antigen is known for it. Sequencing used immunoSEQ multiplex PCR; TCRdb keeps in-frame clones, though not all of them. The data show under 40,000 clones, approximately 70% seen once. These data belong to a study of radiotherapy plus CTLA-4 blockade in lung cancer. Across the study: Among patients, more than 15% showed objective responses, and approximately 30% had disease control. The study, taken as a whole, reports: Some TCR clones had been derived from tumors. These clones expanded in peripheral blood after radiotherapy plus ipilimumab. Interferon-beta and early blood T cell clone dynamics reportedly predicted response best.

Participants had chemo-refractory metastatic non-small-cell lung cancer and were treated with focal radiation plus ipilimumab CTLA-4 blockade. The material was peripheral blood, obtained from a patient treated with radiotherapy plus ipilimumab. The sequence came from a human donor with non-small cell lung cancer who had stable disease on radiotherapy plus ipilimumab.

CDR3 amino acids: CASSQRGDHYGYTF. Written as DNA, the CDR3 is TGCGCCAGCAGCCAAAGGGGGGACCACTATGGCTACACCTTC. The rearrangement uses TRBV4-3 and TRBJ1-2; a possible D gene is TRBD1 (6 bases). Germline-derived CDR1 and CDR2 are LGHNA and YSLEER. This CDR3 region has 14 residues. Trimming shortened V by 2 bases and J by 3 bases, and 10 bases separated the two germline ends.